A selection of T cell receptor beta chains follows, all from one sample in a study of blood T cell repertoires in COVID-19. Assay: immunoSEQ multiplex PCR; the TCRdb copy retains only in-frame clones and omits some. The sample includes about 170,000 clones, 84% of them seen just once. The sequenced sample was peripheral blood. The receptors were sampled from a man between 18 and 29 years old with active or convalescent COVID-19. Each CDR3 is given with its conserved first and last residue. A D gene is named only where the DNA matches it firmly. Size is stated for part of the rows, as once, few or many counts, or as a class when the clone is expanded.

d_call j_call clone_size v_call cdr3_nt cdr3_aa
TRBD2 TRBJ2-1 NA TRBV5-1 TGCGCCAGCAGCTTGCTGAGGCTAGCGGGAGGCCCCTCCTACAATGAGCAGTTCTTC CASSLLRLAGGPSYNEQFF
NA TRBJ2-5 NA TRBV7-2 TGTGCCAGCAGCTTTGGAGGCCTCCAAGAGACCCAGTACTTC CASSFGGLQETQYF
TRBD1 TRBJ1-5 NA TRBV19 TGTGCCAGTAGTATTGGACAGGGGCTTATTCAGCCCCAGCATTTT CASSIGQGLIQPQHF
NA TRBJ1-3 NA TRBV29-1 TGCAGCGTTGTGGTGAGCTCTGGAAACACCATATATTTT CSVVVSSGNTIYF
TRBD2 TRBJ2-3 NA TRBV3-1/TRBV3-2 TGTGCCAGCAGCCACGAGACTAGCTTCGCAGATACGCAGTATTTT CASSHETSFADTQYF
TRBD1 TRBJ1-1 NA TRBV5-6 TGTGCCAGCAGCGAGACAGGGGTCTACACTGAAGCTTTCTTT CASSETGVYTEAFF
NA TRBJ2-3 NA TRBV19 TGTGCCAGTAGGGGCCTTAGGATCGGCACAGATACGCAGTATTTT CASRGLRIGTDTQYF
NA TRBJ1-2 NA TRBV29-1 TGCAGCGTTGAAGATAATGTCAGGGTTGTCTATGGCTACACCTTC CSVEDNVRVVYGYTF
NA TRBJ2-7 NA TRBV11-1 TGTGCCAGCAGCTTGAATCTAGCAGATTCCTACGAGCAGTACTTC CASSLNLADSYEQYF
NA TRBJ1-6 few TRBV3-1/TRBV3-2 TGTGCCAGCAGCCCTGGTACAGGTCTTTATAATTCACCCCTCCACTTT CASSPGTGLYNSPLHF
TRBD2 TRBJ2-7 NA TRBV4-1 TGCGCCAGCAGCCAAGGCATGGGACTAGCGGGGGGCACCTACGAGCAGTACTTC CASSQGMGLAGGTYEQYF
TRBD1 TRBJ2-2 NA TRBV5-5 TGTGCCAGCAGCCGCGGACAGGCGAACACCGGGGAGCTGTTTTTT CASSRGQANTGELFF
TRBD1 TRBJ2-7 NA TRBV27 TGTGCCAGCACTTTGACAGGGGCCGACTACGAGCAGTACTTC CASTLTGADYEQYF
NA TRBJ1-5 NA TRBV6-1 TGTGCCAGCAGTGAATTGAGGGCGTCAAGCAATCAGCCCCAGCATTTT CASSELRASSNQPQHF
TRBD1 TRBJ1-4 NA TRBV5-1 TGCGCCAGCAGCCCGGGACAGACAACTAATGAAAAACTGTTTTTT CASSPGQTTNEKLFF
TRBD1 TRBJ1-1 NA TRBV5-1 TGCGCCAGCAGCACCAGACAGGGAGGCTCCACTGAAGCTTTCTTT CASSTRQGGSTEAFF
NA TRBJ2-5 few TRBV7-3 TGTGCCAGCAGCTTAACAACGGGCAGGGGTGCAGAGACCCAGTACTTC CASSLTTGRGAETQYF
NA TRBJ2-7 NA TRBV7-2 TGTGCCAGCAGCTTAGCGCGGTACGAGCAGTACTTC CASSLARYEQYF
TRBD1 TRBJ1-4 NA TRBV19 TGTGCCAGTAGTAACGACAGGGGGCCATCTAATGAAAAACTGTTTTTT CASSNDRGPSNEKLFF
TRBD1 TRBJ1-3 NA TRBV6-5 TGTGCCAGCAGTTACTCAGGGACAGGGAGAAACACCATATATTTT CASSYSGTGRNTIYF
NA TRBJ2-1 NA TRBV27 TGTGCCAGCAGTCGTAGGGGTAATGTGGGTAATGAGCAGTTCTTC CASSRRGNVGNEQFF
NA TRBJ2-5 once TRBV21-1 TGTGCCAGCAGCAAAGGACTAGCGGGAGAAGAGACCCAGTACTTC CASSKGLAGEETQYF
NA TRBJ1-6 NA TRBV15 TGTGCCACCAGCAGAGACCCCGGGGGACTAAATAATTCACCCCTCCACTTT CATSRDPGGLNNSPLHF
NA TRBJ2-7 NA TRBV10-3 TGTGCCATCAGTGGGCAGGGTTTGGGAGAGCAGTACTTC CAISGQGLGEQYF
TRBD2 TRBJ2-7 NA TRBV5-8 TGTGCCAGCAGCGGACCGGGGGGATCCTACGAGCAGTACTTC CASSGPGGSYEQYF